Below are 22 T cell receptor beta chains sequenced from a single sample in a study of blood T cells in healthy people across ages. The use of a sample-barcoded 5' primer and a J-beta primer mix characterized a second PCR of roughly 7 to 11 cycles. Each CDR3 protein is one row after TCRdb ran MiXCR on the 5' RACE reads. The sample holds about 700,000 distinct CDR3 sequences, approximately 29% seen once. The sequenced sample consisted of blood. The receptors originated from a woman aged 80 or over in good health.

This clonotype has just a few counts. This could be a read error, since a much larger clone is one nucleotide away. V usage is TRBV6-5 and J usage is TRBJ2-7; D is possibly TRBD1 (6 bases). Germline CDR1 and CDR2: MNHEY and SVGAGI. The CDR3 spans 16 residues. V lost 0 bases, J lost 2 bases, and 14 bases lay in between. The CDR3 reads CASSYSLDSPTYEQYF. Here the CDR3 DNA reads TGTGCCAGCAGTTACTCCCTGGACAGTCCCACCTACGAGCAGTACTTC.

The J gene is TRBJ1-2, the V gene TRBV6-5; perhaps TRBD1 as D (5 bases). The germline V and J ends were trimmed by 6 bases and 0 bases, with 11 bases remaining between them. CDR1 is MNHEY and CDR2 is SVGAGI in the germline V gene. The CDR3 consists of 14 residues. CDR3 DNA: TGTGCCAGCAGGGCCGGGGGAGCTAACTATGGCTACACCTTC. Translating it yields CASRAGGANYGYTF.

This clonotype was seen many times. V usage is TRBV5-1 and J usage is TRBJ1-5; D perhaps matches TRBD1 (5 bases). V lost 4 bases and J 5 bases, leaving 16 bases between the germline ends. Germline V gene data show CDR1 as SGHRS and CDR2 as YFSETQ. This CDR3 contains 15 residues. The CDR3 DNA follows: TGCGCCAGCAGCCCTGAGGCAGGGAGGCATCAGCCCCAGCATTTT. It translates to CASSPEAGRHQPQHF.

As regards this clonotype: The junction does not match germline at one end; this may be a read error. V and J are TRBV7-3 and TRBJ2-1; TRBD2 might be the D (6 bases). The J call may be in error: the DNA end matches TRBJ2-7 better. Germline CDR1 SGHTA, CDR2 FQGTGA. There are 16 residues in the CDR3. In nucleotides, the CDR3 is TGTGCCAGTAGCTCAACGGGACTTAACACCTACAATGAGCAGTACTTC. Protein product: CASSSTGLNTYNEQYF.

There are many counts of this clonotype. The CDR3 DNA reads as TGTGCCAGCAGTTACTCTTATGACTTAGAGACCCAGTACTTC. This translates into CASSYSYDLETQYF. This chain connects TRBV6-5 to TRBJ2-5; D is undetermined. CDR1 and CDR2 from the germline V gene are MNHEY and SVGAGI. Trimming removed 0 bases from V and 4 bases from J, with 9 bases in between. The CDR3 length is 14 residues.

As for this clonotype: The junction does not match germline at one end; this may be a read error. The DNA of the CDR3 is TGCAGTGCTGGAGACCCAGGAGCGGGGGGGCCAGATACGCAGTATTTT. The encoded protein is CSAGDPGAGGPDTQYF. The chain is built from TRBV20-1 and TRBJ2-3; TRBD2 matches at 10 bases. This CDR3 spans 16 amino acids. Germline CDR1 is DFQATT and CDR2 is SNEGSKA (reference sequence).

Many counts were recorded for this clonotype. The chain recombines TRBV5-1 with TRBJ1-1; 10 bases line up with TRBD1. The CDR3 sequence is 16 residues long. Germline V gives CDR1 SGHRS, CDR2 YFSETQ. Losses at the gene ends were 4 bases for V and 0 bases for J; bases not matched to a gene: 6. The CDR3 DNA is TGCGCCAGCAGCCCAGGGACAGGGGTTCTGAACACTGAAGCTTTCTTT. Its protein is CASSPGTGVLNTEAFF.

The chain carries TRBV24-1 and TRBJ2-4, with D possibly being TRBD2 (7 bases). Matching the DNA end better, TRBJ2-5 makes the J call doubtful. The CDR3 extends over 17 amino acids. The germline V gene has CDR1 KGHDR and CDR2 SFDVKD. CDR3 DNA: TGTGCCACCAGTGGCGCTGGCGGGGGAAGGGGGGAAGAGACCCAGTACTTC. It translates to CATSGAGGGRGEETQYF.

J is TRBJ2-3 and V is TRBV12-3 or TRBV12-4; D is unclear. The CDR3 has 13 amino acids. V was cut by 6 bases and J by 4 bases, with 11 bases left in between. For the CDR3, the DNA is TGTGCCAGCAGAGGAGTGAGAGCAGATACGCAGTATTTT. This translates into CASRGVRADTQYF.

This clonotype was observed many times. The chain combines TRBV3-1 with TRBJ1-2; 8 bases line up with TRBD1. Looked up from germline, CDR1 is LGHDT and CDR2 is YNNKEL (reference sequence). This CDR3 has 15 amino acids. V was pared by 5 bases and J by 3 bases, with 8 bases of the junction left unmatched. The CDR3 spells CASSRGTTGDYGYTF. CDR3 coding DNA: TGTGCCAGCAGCAGAGGAACGACAGGGGACTATGGCTACACCTTC.

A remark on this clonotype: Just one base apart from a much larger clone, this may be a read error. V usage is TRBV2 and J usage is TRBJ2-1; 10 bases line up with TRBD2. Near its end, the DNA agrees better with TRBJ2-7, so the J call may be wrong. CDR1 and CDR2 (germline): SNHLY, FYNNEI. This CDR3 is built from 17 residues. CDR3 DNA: TGTGCCAGCAGTGAGACCCCGGTTAGCGGGGGGTACAATGAGCAGTACTTC. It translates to CASSETPVSGGYNEQYF.

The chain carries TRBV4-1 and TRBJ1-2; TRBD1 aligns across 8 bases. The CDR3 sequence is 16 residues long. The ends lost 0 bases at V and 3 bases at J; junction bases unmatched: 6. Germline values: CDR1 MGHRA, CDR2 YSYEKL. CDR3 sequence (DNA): TGCGCCAGCAGCCAAGAGGATACGGACAGGGACTATGGCTACACCTTC. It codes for CASSQEDTDRDYGYTF.

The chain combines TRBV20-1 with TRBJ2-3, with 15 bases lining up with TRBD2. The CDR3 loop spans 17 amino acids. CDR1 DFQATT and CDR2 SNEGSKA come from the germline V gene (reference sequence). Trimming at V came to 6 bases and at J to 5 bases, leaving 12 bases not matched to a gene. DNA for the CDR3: TGCAGTGCGATATCCGGGACTAGCGGGGGGCGGGTAGATACGCAGTATTTT. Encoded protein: CSAISGTSGGRVDTQYF.

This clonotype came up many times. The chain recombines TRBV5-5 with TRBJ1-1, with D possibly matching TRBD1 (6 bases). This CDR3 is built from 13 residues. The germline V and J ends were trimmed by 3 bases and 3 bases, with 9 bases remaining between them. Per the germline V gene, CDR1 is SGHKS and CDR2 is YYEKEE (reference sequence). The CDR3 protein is CASSWRGDTEAFF. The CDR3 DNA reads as TGTGCCAGCAGCTGGAGGGGGGACACTGAAGCTTTCTTT.

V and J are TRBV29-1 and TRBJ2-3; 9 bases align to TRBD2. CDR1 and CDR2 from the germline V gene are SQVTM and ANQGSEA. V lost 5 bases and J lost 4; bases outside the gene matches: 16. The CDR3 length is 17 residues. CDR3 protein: CSVPLLSGSLAADTQYF. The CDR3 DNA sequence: TGCAGCGTTCCACTTCTTAGCGGGAGCTTAGCCGCAGATACGCAGTATTTT.

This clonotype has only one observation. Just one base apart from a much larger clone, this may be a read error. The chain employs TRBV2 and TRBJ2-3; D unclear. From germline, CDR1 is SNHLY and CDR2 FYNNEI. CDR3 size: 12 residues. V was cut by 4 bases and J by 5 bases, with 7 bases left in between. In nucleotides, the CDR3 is TGTGCCAGCAGTGCCATCGGAGATACGCAGTATTTT. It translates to CASSAIGDTQYF.

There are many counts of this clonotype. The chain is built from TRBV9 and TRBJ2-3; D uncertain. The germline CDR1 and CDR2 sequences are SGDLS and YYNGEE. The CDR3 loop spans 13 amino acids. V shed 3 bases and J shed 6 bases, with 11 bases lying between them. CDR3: CASSAGPGDTQYF. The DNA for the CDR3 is TGTGCCAGCAGCGCGGGCCCTGGGGATACGCAGTATTTT.

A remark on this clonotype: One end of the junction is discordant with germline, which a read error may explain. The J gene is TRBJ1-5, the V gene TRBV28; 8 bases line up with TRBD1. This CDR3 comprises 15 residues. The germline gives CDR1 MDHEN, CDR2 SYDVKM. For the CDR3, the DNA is TGTGCCAGCACTTTAGGACAGGGATGGGATCAGCCCCAGCATTTT. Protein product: CASTLGQGWDQPQHF.

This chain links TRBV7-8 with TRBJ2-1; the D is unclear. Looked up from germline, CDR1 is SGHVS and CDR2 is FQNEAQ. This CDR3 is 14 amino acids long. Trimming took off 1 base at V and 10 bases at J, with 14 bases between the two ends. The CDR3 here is CASSLGLPAYEQFF. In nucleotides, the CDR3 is TGTGCCAGCAGCTTAGGGTTACCAGCGTACGAGCAGTTCTTC.

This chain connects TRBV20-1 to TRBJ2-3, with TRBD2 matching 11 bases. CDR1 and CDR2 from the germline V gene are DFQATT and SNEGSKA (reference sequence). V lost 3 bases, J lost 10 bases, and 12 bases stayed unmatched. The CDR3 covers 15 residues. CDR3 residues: CSARRLAGGSDAQYF. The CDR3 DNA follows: TGCAGTGCTAGGCGCCTAGCGGGGGGCTCGGATGCGCAGTATTTT.

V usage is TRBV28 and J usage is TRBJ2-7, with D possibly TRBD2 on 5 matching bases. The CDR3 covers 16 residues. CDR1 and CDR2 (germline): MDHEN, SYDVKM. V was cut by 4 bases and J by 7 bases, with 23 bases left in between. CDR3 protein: CASSSVGGSPLWEQYF. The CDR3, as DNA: TGTGCCAGCAGTTCCGTAGGAGGATCCCCTCTCTGGGAGCAGTACTTC.

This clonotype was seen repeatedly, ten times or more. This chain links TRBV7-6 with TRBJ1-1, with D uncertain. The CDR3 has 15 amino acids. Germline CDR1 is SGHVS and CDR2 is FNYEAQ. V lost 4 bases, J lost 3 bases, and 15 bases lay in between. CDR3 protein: CASSSSGKKDTEAFF. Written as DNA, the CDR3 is TGTGCCAGCAGCTCATCCGGGAAGAAGGACACTGAAGCTTTCTTT.